The 11 T cell receptor beta chains presented below share a single source sample, sequenced in a study of response to subunit inactivated influenza vaccine. TCRdb re-derived calls from the RT-PCR reads in MiXCR, one entry per CDR3 protein. The sample includes about 500,000 distinct CDR3 sequences, around 7.9% of them seen just once. The source was PBMCs from blood, collected less than 30 months after vaccination. The receptors derive from a man aged 45-69 years who received an inactivated influenza vaccine.

As concerns this clonotype: One junction end disagrees with the germline gene, perhaps due to a read error. V usage is TRBV12-3 or TRBV12-4 and J usage is TRBJ1-1; D is ambiguous. The CDR3 loop spans 11 amino acids. The CDR3, as DNA: TGTGCCAGTAGTTCCCGACTTGAAGCTTTCTTT. Residues: CASSSRLEAFF.

This clonotype was counted many times. The CDR3 loop is CASSQDLPNEQFF. The CDR3 nucleotides read TGTGCCAGCAGCCAAGACTTACCGAATGAGCAGTTCTTC. This chain uses TRBV4-2 with TRBJ2-1; no reliable D call. The V end lost 0 bases, the J end lost 7 bases, and 7 bases lay between the germline ends. Germline values: CDR1 LGHNA, CDR2 YNFKEQ. The CDR3 spans 13 residues.

This chain links TRBV28 with TRBJ2-5, with no clear D. V was trimmed by 3 bases and J by 4 bases, leaving 6 bases between them. This CDR3 region has 12 residues. CDR1 is MDHEN, CDR2 SYDVKM, per germline. In DNA form, the CDR3 reads TGTGCCAGCAGTTTCTACCTAGAGACCCAGTACTTC. Protein: CASSFYLETQYF.

This clonotype turned up a few times. The V gene is TRBV29-1, the J gene TRBJ2-3; D is perhaps TRBD1 (5 bases). Trimming took off 8 bases at V and 2 bases at J, with 11 bases between the two ends. CDR3 length equals 12 residues. Germline values: CDR1 SQVTM, CDR2 ANQGSEA. DNA for the CDR3: TGCAGCTCCCTGACAGACACAGATACGCAGTATTTT. It is translated as CSSLTDTDTQYF.

This clonotype showed up just a few times. The rearrangement joins TRBV28 to TRBJ1-6; 8 bases are shared with TRBD1. Trimming at V came to 9 bases and at J to 6 bases, leaving 4 bases not matched to a gene. In germline, CDR1 is MDHEN, CDR2 SYDVKM. CDR3 size: 13 residues. The CDR3 spells CASVDRGNSPLHF. CDR3 nucleotide sequence: TGTGCCAGTGTCGACAGGGGTAATTCACCCCTCCACTTT.

The chain carries TRBV25-1 and TRBJ2-1; D is ambiguous. V lost 1 base and J 10 bases, leaving 8 bases between the germline ends. This CDR3 has 12 residues. Germline V CDR1 and CDR2: MGHDK, SYGVNS. The CDR3 reads CASSESATEQFF. Written as DNA, the CDR3 is TGTGCCAGCAGTGAATCAGCTACGGAGCAGTTCTTC.

This clonotype was observed a single time. The rearrangement uses TRBV10-3 and TRBJ1-5, with D hard to call. CDR1 and CDR2 (germline): ENHRY, SYGVKD. The CDR3 has 11 amino acids. Trimming removed 10 bases at V and 1 base at J, with 5 bases between. The CDR3 sequence is CASGSNQPQHF. The CDR3 DNA sequence: TGTGCCAGCGGAAGCAATCAGCCCCAGCATTTT.

The chain links TRBV5-1 to TRBJ2-3, with D tentatively TRBD1 (5 bases). In germline, CDR1 is SGHRS, CDR2 YFSETQ. Trimming pared 0 bases from V and 0 bases from J, leaving 8 bases between. This CDR3 is 15 amino acids long. The CDR3 reads CASSLAGQSTDTQYF. The DNA of the CDR3 is TGCGCCAGCAGCTTGGCAGGGCAAAGCACAGATACGCAGTATTTT. The full variable domain, completed using reference TRBV5-1 and TRBJ2-3, is KAGVTQTPRYLIKTRGQQVTLSCSPISGHRSVSWYQQTPGQGLQFLFEYFSETQRNKGNFPGRFSGRQFSNSRSEMNVSTLELGDSALYLCASSLAGQSTDTQYFGPGTRLTVL.

The chain has TRBV12-3 or TRBV12-4 and TRBJ2-1, with D perhaps TRBD2 (6 bases). The CDR3 covers 14 residues. Trimming removed 3 bases at V and 6 bases at J, with 12 bases between. CDR3 sequence reads: CASSFWGDVNEQFF. The CDR3 DNA follows: TGTGCCAGCAGTTTCTGGGGGGACGTCAATGAGCAGTTCTTC.

The chain is built from TRBV5-6 and TRBJ2-7, with TRBD1 matching over 8 bases. The CDR3 covers 14 residues. Germline values: CDR1 SGHDT, CDR2 YYEEEE. J was trimmed by 5 bases and V by 3 bases; bases with no gene match: 7. The CDR3 bases are TGTGCCAGCAGCTCCGGGACAGGTGTCCACGAGCAGTACTTC. Protein sequence: CASSSGTGVHEQYF.

This clonotype was seen at least ten times. The rearrangement joins TRBV4-2 to TRBJ2-5; the match to TRBD2 covers 8 bases. Trimming removed 3 bases from V and 2 bases from J; junction bases left unmatched: 5. The length of the CDR3 is 15 residues. Germline lookup yields CDR1 LGHNA and CDR2 YNFKEQ. Here the CDR3 reads CASSHSGGKQETQYF. The CDR3 DNA sequence: TGTGCCAGCAGCCACTCGGGAGGGAAGCAAGAGACCCAGTACTTC.